The T cell receptor beta chain under discussion was sequenced for a study of T cell changes during pregnancy in multiple sclerosis. This CDR3 contains 13 residues. Deletions cut 6 bases from V and 3 bases from J, with 10 bases between. CDR1 is LNHDA, CDR2 SQIVND, per germline (reference sequence). Method: immunoSEQ multiplex PCR; TCRdb's copy keeps in-frame clones and lacks some. The repertoire has approximately 70,000 clones, about nine tenths of them found once; the top ten carry over 2%. The clonotype comes from a female donor with multiple sclerosis, enrolled in a pregnancy study. The chain links TRBV19 to TRBJ2-3; tentatively, D is TRBD2 (5 bases). The sequenced sample was peripheral blood, obtained in the first trimester of pregnancy. This CDR3 reads CASSGDGTDTQYF. As DNA, the CDR3 is TGTGCCAGTAGCGGGGATGGAACAGATACGCAGTATTTT.